The 8 T cell receptor beta chains given below trace back to one sample, sequenced in a study of cytomegalovirus exposure and HLA in healthy donors (dated by TCRdb to about 2017). The library was generated by the immunoSEQ multiplex PCR assay. The multiplex PCR relied on a mix of 60 forward primers for TCR Vbeta segments and 13 reverse primers for TCR Jbeta segments. In its TCRdb copy, this immuneACCESS table keeps in-frame sequences only and misses some clones. Where compared with another copy, unresolved V genes explain less than half of these, and the others have no known cause. Across this sample there are around 100,000 clones, with 74% seen only once. Over 4% of the sample goes to the ten largest clones. Sequenced material: PBMCs. The receptors originated from a man aged 25 to 45 in good health and CMV-seropositive.

The chain uses TRBV27 and TRBJ2-5, with 7 bases fitting TRBD1. The CDR3 runs to 15 residues. Losses at the gene ends were 5 bases for V and 2 bases for J; bases not matched to a gene: 8. The V gene's germline CDR1 is MNHEY and CDR2 SMNVEV (reference sequence). CDR3 nucleotide sequence: TGTGCCAGCAGTACCAATGGGGACAGACAAGAGACCCAGTACTTC. Amino acids: CASSTNGDRQETQYF.

The chain combines TRBV28 with TRBJ2-7; 10 nucleotides match TRBD1. V gave up 5 bases and J gave up 4 bases; unmatched junction bases: 8. The germline V gene has CDR1 MDHEN and CDR2 SYDVKM. This CDR3 is 15 amino acids long. Here the CDR3 reads CASSVLGQGDYEQYF. The CDR3 nucleotides are TGTGCCAGCAGTGTGCTAGGACAGGGGGATTACGAGCAGTACTTC.

The chain joins TRBV2 to TRBJ1-2; tentative D call: TRBD1 (5 bases). Germline CDR1 and CDR2: SNHLY and FYNNEI. This CDR3 is built from 13 residues. Trimming removed 6 bases at V and 0 bases at J, with 8 bases between. Here the CDR3 DNA reads TGTGCCAGCAGGGGGGGGTCTAACTATGGCTACACCTTC. This translates into CASRGGSNYGYTF.

This chain's CDR3 is CASSPAGLAGTDTQYF. CDR3 nucleotides: TGCGCCAGCAGCCCGGCAGGACTAGCGGGCACAGATACGCAGTATTTT. J is TRBJ2-3 and V is TRBV5-1, with 10 bases aligning to TRBD2. The CDR3 contains 16 residues. The germline CDR1 and CDR2 sequences are SGHRS and YFSETQ. V was pared by 4 bases and J by 1 base, with 6 bases of the junction left unmatched.

This clone was seen a handful of times. The rearrangement joins TRBV12-5 to TRBJ1-1; D gene ambiguous. The CDR3 runs 12 residues. The ends were cut back, 3 bases at V and 5 bases at J, with 7 bases in the middle. Per the germline V gene, CDR1 is LGHNT and CDR2 is FRNRAP. The CDR3 protein is CASGFGITEAFF. The CDR3 bases are TGTGCTAGTGGTTTCGGGATAACTGAAGCTTTCTTT.

The gene calls are TRBV10-1 and TRBJ2-2, with a possible D match to TRBD2 (6 bases). CDR1 WNHNN and CDR2 SYGVQD come from the germline V gene (reference sequence). CDR3 size: 13 residues. Trimming took 4 bases from V and 7 from J, leaving 10 bases between them. This chain's CDR3 is CASSVMGGGELFF. The CDR3 region has the DNA TGCGCCAGCAGTGTGATGGGGGGCGGGGAGCTGTTTTTT.

The chain couples TRBV13 to TRBJ2-3; a possible D gene is TRBD2 (6 bases). This CDR3 comprises 14 residues. Germline V CDR1 and CDR2: PRHDT, FYEKMQ (reference sequence). Trimming removed 1 base at V and 2 bases at J, with 7 bases between. CDR3: CASSLAGVTDTQYF. In DNA, the CDR3 is TGTGCCAGCAGCTTAGCGGGGGTCACAGATACGCAGTATTTT.

This clone was recorded once. The V gene is TRBV19, the J gene TRBJ2-2, with 8 bases aligning to TRBD1. The V and J ends lost 6 bases and 2 bases, in that order; junction bases with no gene match: 2. Germline CDR1 reads LNHDA; CDR2 reads SQIVND (reference sequence). The CDR3 consists of 14 residues. The CDR3 protein is CASRGQANTGELFF. The CDR3 nucleotides are TGTGCCAGTAGGGGACAGGCCAACACCGGGGAGCTGTTTTTT. Together with reference TRBV19 and TRBJ2-2, the CDR3 gives the full variable domain: DGGITQSPKYLFRKEGQNVTLSCEQNLNHDAMYWYRQDPGQGLRLIYYSQIVNDFQKGDIAEGYSVSREKKESFPLTVTSAQKNPTAFYLCASRGQANTGELFFGEGSRLTVL.